These 14 T cell receptor beta chains originate from one sample sequenced in a study of T cells in Graves' hyperthyroidism and ophthalmopathy. Amplified TCR beta CDR3 regions derived from RNA transcripts. The HTBI primer set served for first-round RT-PCR of the TCR CDR3. From the multiplex PCR reads, TCRdb called clonotypes with MiXCR, one entry per CDR3 protein. The data hold about 350,000 distinct CDR3 sequences, with roughly 18% observed a single time. The sample was blood. The receptors here all came from a woman aged 35 to 49 with Graves' ophthalmopathy.

In its sample, this clonotype was seen many times. The gene calls are TRBV5-4 and TRBJ2-5; D perhaps matches TRBD2 (5 bases). The CDR3 is made up of 16 amino acids. Trimming removed 4 bases at V and 1 base at J, with 17 bases between. The germline V gene has CDR1 SGHNT and CDR2 YYREEE (reference sequence). CDR3 residues: CASSKNGGGPQETQYF. The CDR3 region has the DNA TGTGCCAGCAGCAAGAACGGAGGAGGCCCCCAAGAGACCCAGTACTTC.

In its sample, this clonotype was seen many times. The rearrangement links TRBV20-1 to TRBJ1-1, with D unresolved. Germline CDR1 is DFQATT and CDR2 is SNEGSKA (reference sequence). Trimming shortened V by 4 bases and J by 0 bases, and 18 bases separated the two germline ends. The CDR3 covers 16 residues. The CDR3 reads CSATPPRVGMNTEAFF. Here the CDR3 DNA reads TGCAGTGCTACTCCCCCACGGGTAGGGATGAACACTGAAGCTTTCTTT.

At least ten counts were recorded for this clonotype. A much larger clonotype is one base distant, so this may be a read error. The V and J genes are TRBV30 and TRBJ1-1; D not resolved. V dropped 5 bases and J dropped 1 base, with 11 bases sitting between them. CDR3 length equals 13 residues. The germline V gene has CDR1 GTSNPN and CDR2 SVGIG (reference sequence). The CDR3 DNA follows: TGTGCCTGGGCGGGATACCCGAACACTGAAGCTTTCTTT. Translated, it gives CAWAGYPNTEAFF.

Ten or more counts support this clonotype. The V and J genes are TRBV12-3 or TRBV12-4 and TRBJ1-1, with 7 positions matching TRBD1. The V gene end was trimmed by 7 bases and the J gene end by 2 bases; junction bases not matched to a gene: 4. The CDR3 length is 13 residues. The CDR3 bases are TGTGCCAGCAACAGGGGTGTCAACACTGAAGCTTTCTTT. Its protein product is CASNRGVNTEAFF.

This clonotype was observed at least ten times. This sequence joins TRBV6-1 and TRBJ2-2, with D hard to call. Germline V gene lookup returns CDR1 MNHNS and CDR2 SASEGT. V was clipped by 5 bases and J by 6 bases, with 10 bases between them. The CDR3 is made up of 13 amino acids. The CDR3 loop is CASSKTPAGELFF. CDR3 coding DNA: TGTGCCAGCAGTAAAACCCCCGCCGGGGAGCTGTTTTTT.

In this sample, this clonotype turned up many times. The CDR3 DNA is TGCAGCGTTCGGACAGGATTTTATGGCTACACCTTC. Its protein is CSVRTGFYGYTF. The chain carries TRBV29-1 and TRBJ1-2, with 7 bases matching TRBD1. Trimming cost V 5 bases and J 5 bases; bases outside gene matches: 5. The CDR3 covers 12 residues. The germline CDR1 and CDR2 sequences are SQVTM and ANQGSEA.

This clonotype was seen many times. The V and J genes are TRBV12-3 or TRBV12-4 and TRBJ2-7, with D maybe TRBD1 (6 bases). Trimming removed 1 base at V and 5 bases at J, with 15 bases between. This CDR3 has 15 amino acids. The CDR3 reads CASSLGETGTDEQYF. The CDR3 bases are TGTGCCAGCAGTTTAGGGGAAACAGGGACGGACGAGCAGTACTTC.

On this clonotype itself: This may be a read error: a much more frequent sequence differs by one nucleotide. J is TRBJ1-1 and V is TRBV4-1; D is possibly TRBD1 (5 bases). The CDR3 has 14 residues. In germline, CDR1 is MGHRA, CDR2 YSYEKL. CDR3 in DNA: TGCGCCAGCAGCCAAGACAGGGTAAAAACTGGAGCTTTCTTT. Its translation: CASSQDRVKTGAFF.

This clonotype was found many times. This chain uses TRBV28 with TRBJ1-5; perhaps TRBD1 as D (5 bases). Germline V gene data show CDR1 as MDHEN and CDR2 as SYDVKM. This CDR3 is 14 amino acids long. V lost 2 bases to trimming and J lost 7 bases, with 12 bases between them. CDR3 region: CASSLGEGPQPQHF. DNA of the CDR3: TGTGCCAGCAGTTTAGGTGAGGGACCCCAGCCCCAGCATTTT.

In its sample, this clonotype was seen many times. V gene TRBV7-8 combines with J gene TRBJ1-6; maybe TRBD1 (5 bases). Trimming cost V 5 bases and J 7 bases, with 18 bases left between them. CDR1 is SGHVS and CDR2 is FQNEAQ in the germline V gene. The CDR3 totals 16 residues. CDR3 sequence (DNA): TGTGCCAGCAGCGCCCGGAGGGGACTGACAAATTCACCCCTCCACTTT. Amino acid sequence: CASSARRGLTNSPLHF.

This clonotype was recorded many times. The chain carries TRBV6-5 and TRBJ2-7, with a tentative D call TRBD1 (5 bases). Germline assignment: CDR1 MNHEY and CDR2 SVGAGI. This CDR3 has 14 residues. The V gene lost 2 bases and the J gene lost 4 bases, with 12 bases spanning the gap. This chain's CDR3 is CASSYRGSVYEQYF. CDR3 DNA sequence: TGTGCCAGCAGTTACAGGGGCTCTGTGTACGAGCAGTACTTC.

Many counts were recorded for this clonotype. The chain is built from TRBV28 and TRBJ2-7; 9 nucleotides line up with TRBD1. Germline values: CDR1 MDHEN, CDR2 SYDVKM. The length of the CDR3 is 15 residues. Unmatched junction bases numbered 7, after V lost 3 bases and J lost 4 bases. The CDR3 reads CASSFRSGQGYEQYF. In nucleotides, the CDR3 is TGTGCCAGCAGTTTCCGATCGGGACAGGGATACGAGCAGTACTTC.

This clonotype was seen at least ten times. The J gene is TRBJ2-5, the V gene TRBV2; D possibly corresponds to TRBD1 (7 bases). Germline CDR1 is SNHLY and CDR2 is FYNNEI. Trimming shortened V by 7 bases and J by 5 bases, and 17 bases separated the two germline ends. CDR3 size: 14 residues. CDR3 bases: TGTGCCAGCAATCCCCTAGCGACAGGGGAGACCCAGTACTTC. It yields the protein CASNPLATGETQYF. The variable domain in full, completed from reference TRBV2 and TRBJ2-5, reads EPEVTQTPSHQVTQMGQEVILRCVPISNHLYFYWYRQILGQKVEFLVSFYNNEISEKSEIFDDQFSVERPDGSNFTLKIRSTKLEDSAMYFCASNPLATGETQYFGPGTRLLVL.

At least ten counts were recorded for this clonotype. The J gene is TRBJ2-2, the V gene TRBV14; perhaps TRBD2 as D (6 bases). CDR3 length equals 12 residues. V gave up 5 bases and J gave up 7 bases, with 8 bases separating them. Germline V gives CDR1 SGHDN, CDR2 FVKESK. CDR3 sequence reads: CASSNGGGELFF. The CDR3, as DNA: TGTGCCAGCAGCAACGGGGGCGGGGAGCTGTTTTTT.